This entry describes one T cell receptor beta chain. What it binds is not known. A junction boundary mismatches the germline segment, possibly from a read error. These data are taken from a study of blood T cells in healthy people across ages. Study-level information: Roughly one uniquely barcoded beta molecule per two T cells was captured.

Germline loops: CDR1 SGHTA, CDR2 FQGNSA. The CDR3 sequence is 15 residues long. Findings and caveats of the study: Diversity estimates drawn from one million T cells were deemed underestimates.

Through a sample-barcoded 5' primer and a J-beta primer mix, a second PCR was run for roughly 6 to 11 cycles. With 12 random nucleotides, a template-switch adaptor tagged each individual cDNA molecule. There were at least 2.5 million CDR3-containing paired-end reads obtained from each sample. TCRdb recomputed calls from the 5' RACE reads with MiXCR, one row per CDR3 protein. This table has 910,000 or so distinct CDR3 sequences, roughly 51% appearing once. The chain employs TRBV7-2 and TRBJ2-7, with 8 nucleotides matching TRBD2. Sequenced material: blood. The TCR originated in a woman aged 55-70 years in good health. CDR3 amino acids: CASGLASAGGSEQYF. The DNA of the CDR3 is TGTGCCAGCGGCTTAGCATCTGCGGGAGGTTCCGAGCAGTACTTC.